This T cell receptor beta chain originates from a study of T cell repertoires in cytomegalovirus infection. The study, taken as a whole, reports: Identification of carriers of CMV plus the relevant HLA was achieved through cumulative public TCR beta family frequency. Within the response measured ex vivo, HLA-C-restricted CMV-specific TCR beta clonotypes were dominant.

TCRdb analysed the reads with MiXCR anew, one entry per CDR3 protein. The data show about 570,000 distinct CDR3 sequences, 40% seen once. Trimming cost V 0 bases and J 1 base, with 9 bases left between them. The CDR3 contains 14 residues. CDR1 is DFQATT and CDR2 is SNEGSKA in the germline V gene (reference sequence). On this clonotype: Its antigen is undetermined.

The chain employs TRBV20-1 and TRBJ1-1; D gene ambiguous. The sequence derives from a human donor in good health (CMV status not recorded). Some clones in this sample may be carry-over from other donors' samples. The material was cultured PBMCs, obtained from culture after CMV antigen stimulation. The CDR3 sequence: CSARDPRTNTEAFF. CDR3 coding DNA: TGCAGTGCTAGAGATCCCCGAACGAACACTGAAGCTTTCTTT.